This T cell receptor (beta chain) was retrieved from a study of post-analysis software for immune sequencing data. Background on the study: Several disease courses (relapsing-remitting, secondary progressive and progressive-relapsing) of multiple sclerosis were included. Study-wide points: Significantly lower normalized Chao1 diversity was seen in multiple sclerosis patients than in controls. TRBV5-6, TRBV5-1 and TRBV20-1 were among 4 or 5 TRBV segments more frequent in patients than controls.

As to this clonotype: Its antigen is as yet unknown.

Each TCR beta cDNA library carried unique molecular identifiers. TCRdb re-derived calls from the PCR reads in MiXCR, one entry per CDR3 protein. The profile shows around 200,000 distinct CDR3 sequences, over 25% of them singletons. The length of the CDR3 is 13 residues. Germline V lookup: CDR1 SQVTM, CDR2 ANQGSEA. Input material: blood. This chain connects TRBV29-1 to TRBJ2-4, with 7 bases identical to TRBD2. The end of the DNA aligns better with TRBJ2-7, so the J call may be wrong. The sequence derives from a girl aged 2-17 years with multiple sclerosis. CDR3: CSVRRGETYEQYF. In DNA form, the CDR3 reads TGCAGCGTTCGACGGGGGGAAACCTACGAGCAGTACTTC.